A single sample gave rise to the 26 T cell receptor beta chains below, sequenced in a study of spatial heterogeneity in lung cancer. Time point meaning: sample taken at primary tumor resection. The study sequenced unsorted whole RNA from tumor, nontumor lung or frozen PBMC. MiXCR, applied by TCRdb to the 5' RACE reads, yields one record per CDR3 protein. The sample consists of roughly 100,000 distinct CDR3 sequences, about 9.4% of them appearing once. The sample in question was PBMCs, obtained at surgery. The receptors were sampled from a male donor with early-stage non-small cell lung cancer.

This clonotype was observed a few times. The rearrangement links TRBV10-3 to TRBJ2-1, with D possibly called TRBD1 or TRBD2 (6 bases each). The germline CDR1 and CDR2 sequences are ENHRY and SYGVKD. This CDR3 region has 14 residues. The V end lost 9 bases, the J end lost 2 bases, and 14 bases lay between the germline ends. CDR3 sequence (DNA): TGTGCCATTGCCCTGGGGGGCGCCTACAATGAGCAGTTCTTC. It is translated as CAIALGGAYNEQFF.

In this sample, this clonotype turned up many times. CDR3 in DNA: TGTGCCAGCAGCCACCACAGGTGGCCGAACACTGAAGCTTTCTTT. It is translated as CASSHHRWPNTEAFF. The gene calls are TRBV6-8 and TRBJ1-1; a weak D match, TRBD1 (5 bases). The CDR3 is 15 residues long. V lost 6 bases and J lost 1, with 15 bases in between. Germline V gives CDR1 MNHGY, CDR2 SAAAGT.

This clonotype was observed at least ten times. This chain connects TRBV25-1 to TRBJ2-3, with a weak D call TRBD1 (6 bases). With 4 bases removed from V and 2 bases from J, the gap between germline ends came to 10 bases. Germline V gene lookup returns CDR1 MGHDK and CDR2 SYGVNS. The CDR3 extends over 14 amino acids. This CDR3 reads CASSGTDFTDTQYF. DNA for the CDR3: TGTGCCAGCAGTGGGACAGATTTCACAGATACGCAGTATTTT.

V and J are TRBV10-3 and TRBJ1-5; D is unclear. The CDR3 runs 12 residues. The germline V gene has CDR1 ENHRY and CDR2 SYGVKD. The V end lost 6 bases, the J end lost 7 bases, and 10 bases lay between the germline ends. DNA for the CDR3: TGTGCCATCAGAGGAGAGGACCAGCCCCAGCATTTT. Translated: CAIRGEDQPQHF.

This clonotype has only a few counts. The V and J genes are TRBV20-1 and TRBJ1-1; D is uncertain. The CDR3 totals 12 residues. V was shortened by 5 bases and J by 0 bases, with 7 bases between the two germline ends. In germline, CDR1 is DFQATT, CDR2 SNEGSKA (reference sequence). CDR3 DNA sequence: TGCAGTGCTCTCGACTTGAACACTGAAGCTTTCTTT. Translated: CSALDLNTEAFF.

The rearrangement uses TRBV20-1 and TRBJ2-7, with 7 bases identical to TRBD2. V lost 2 bases, J lost 3 bases, and 7 bases stayed unmatched. Germline CDR1 and CDR2: DFQATT and SNEGSKA (reference sequence). CDR3 length: 14 amino acids. The CDR3 nucleotides are TGCAGTGCTAGACGGGGGGTTGGAGGCTACGAGCAGTACTTC. This translates into CSARRGVGGYEQYF.

This clonotype has a handful of counts. The CDR3 coding sequence is TGTGCCAGCAGCCCGGGGTGGGAGACAGATACGCAGTATTTT. It translates to CASSPGWETDTQYF. This chain uses TRBV7-2 with TRBJ2-3, with a weak D call TRBD2 (5 bases). V was pared by 5 bases and J by 3 bases, with 12 bases between. The CDR3 extends over 14 amino acids. Germline V gene sequence: CDR1 SGHTA, CDR2 FQGNSA.

This clonotype was recorded at least ten times. The chain combines TRBV2 with TRBJ2-6, with D possibly called TRBD1 or TRBD2 (5 bases each). V lost 7 bases and J lost 0, with 13 bases in between. This CDR3 region has 16 residues. Germline V CDR1 and CDR2: SNHLY, FYNNEI. CDR3 amino acids: CASNWDVHSGANVLTF. In nucleotides, the CDR3 is TGTGCCAGCAACTGGGACGTCCACTCTGGGGCCAACGTCCTGACTTTC.

The chain joins TRBV11-3 to TRBJ2-5, with D possibly being TRBD1 or TRBD2 (5 bases each). The CDR3 is 16 amino acids. Germline V gives CDR1 SGHNT, CDR2 YENEEA. V gave up 1 base and J gave up 2 bases, with 14 bases separating them. The CDR3 region has the DNA TGTGCCAGCAGCTTAGGAACCGGGACGGAACAAGAGACCCAGTACTTC. It specifies CASSLGTGTEQETQYF.

This clonotype has at least ten counts. The rearrangement uses TRBV9 and TRBJ1-4; the D is unclear. CDR1 SGDLS and CDR2 YYNGEE come from the germline V gene. V was shortened by 0 bases and J by 4 bases, with 7 bases between the two germline ends. CDR3 length equals 14 residues. CDR3: CASSVGGLNEKLFF. The CDR3 DNA reads TGTGCCAGCAGCGTAGGAGGTCTTAATGAAAAACTGTTTTTT.

The V call is TRBV20-1, the J call TRBJ2-2, with D possibly TRBD1 on 6 matching bases. Trimming cost V 7 bases and J 4 bases, with 16 bases left between them. This CDR3 contains 14 residues. Germline loops: CDR1 DFQATT, CDR2 SNEGSKA (reference sequence). DNA of the CDR3: TGCAGTGTTAGGGGGTCCCCGAGCACCGGGGAGCTGTTTTTT. Translating it yields CSVRGSPSTGELFF.

This clonotype was detected ten times or more. This chain uses TRBV11-2 with TRBJ2-7, with D unresolved. Germline CDR1 SGHAT, CDR2 FQNNGV. The CDR3 is made up of 12 amino acids. Trimming cost V 4 bases and J 4 bases, with 8 bases left between them. The CDR3, as DNA: TGTGCCAGCAGCTATCCCACGTACGAGCAGTACTTC. Amino acids: CASSYPTYEQYF.

This chain connects TRBV10-2 to TRBJ2-5; D remains unclear. The V gene lost 4 bases and the J gene lost 5 bases, with 5 bases spanning the gap. The germline V gene encodes CDR1 WSHSY and CDR2 SAAADI. This CDR3 is 11 amino acids long. The CDR3 nucleotides read TGCGCCAGCAGTGGTGCGGAGACCCAGTACTTC. This translates into CASSGAETQYF.

This clonotype was observed at least ten times. The chain joins TRBV5-5 to TRBJ2-7; D is uncertain. The V end lost 0 bases, the J end lost 7 bases, and 8 bases lay between the germline ends. The CDR3 contains 12 residues. From germline, CDR1 is SGHKS and CDR2 YYEKEE (reference sequence). The CDR3 loop reads CASSLAVGEQYF. CDR3 DNA sequence: TGTGCCAGCAGCTTGGCCGTCGGTGAGCAGTACTTC.

This clonotype was observed at least ten times. J is TRBJ1-1 and V is TRBV5-1; D remains unclear. The CDR3 consists of 13 residues. The ends were cut back, 5 bases at V and 1 base at J, with 9 bases in the middle. The germline CDR1 and CDR2 sequences are SGHRS and YFSETQ. For the CDR3, the DNA is TGCGCCAGCAGAGTACAGCCGAACACTGAAGCTTTCTTT. It codes for CASRVQPNTEAFF.

This clonotype was counted only a few times. The chain recombines TRBV7-2 with TRBJ2-1; D call uncertain. This CDR3 has 12 residues. CDR1 and CDR2 (germline): SGHTA, FQGNSA. V gave up 5 bases and J gave up 9 bases, with 11 bases separating them. DNA of the CDR3: TGTGCCAGCAGCCTCGTGGTCGGTGAGCAGTTCTTC. It encodes CASSLVVGEQFF.

About this clonotype: A much larger clone is a single base away; this may be a read error. This chain uses TRBV15 with TRBJ2-7, with D unresolved. The V end lost 1 base, the J end lost 0 bases, and 7 bases lay between the germline ends. Germline CDR1 reads LNHNV; CDR2 reads YYDKDF (reference sequence). There are 14 residues in the CDR3. CDR3 nucleotides: TGTGCCACCAGCAGAGCCCCCGACTCCTACGAGCAGTACTTC. Protein product: CATSRAPDSYEQYF.

This clonotype was seen more than once but under ten times. The J gene is TRBJ2-1, the V gene TRBV10-2; D gene ambiguous. V dropped 3 bases and J dropped 9 bases, with 9 bases sitting between them. The CDR3 covers 12 residues. The germline V gene has CDR1 WSHSY and CDR2 SAAADI. The CDR3 region has the DNA TGCGCCAGCAGTGACACCTTGGGTGAGCAGTTCTTC. Translation gives CASSDTLGEQFF.

This clonotype appeared a few times. V and J are TRBV29-1 and TRBJ2-1; D remains unclear. Germline lookup yields CDR1 SQVTM and CDR2 ANQGSEA. V was cut by 4 bases and J by 5 bases, with 18 bases left in between. The CDR3 has 15 amino acids. CDR3 sequence reads: CSVGKRKGRDNEQFF. CDR3 bases: TGCAGCGTTGGCAAACGGAAAGGCCGGGACAATGAGCAGTTCTTC.

This clonotype was counted ten times or more. The chain uses TRBV5-1 and TRBJ1-1; perhaps TRBD1 as D (6 bases). The length of the CDR3 is 15 residues. In germline, CDR1 is SGHRS, CDR2 YFSETQ. V gave up 1 base and J gave up 1 base, with 11 bases separating them. The CDR3 sequence: CASSLNTGRNTEAFF. As DNA, the CDR3 is TGCGCCAGCAGCTTGAATACAGGGCGGAACACTGAAGCTTTCTTT.

This clonotype has just a few counts. The V gene is TRBV2, the J gene TRBJ2-2; 13 bases map to TRBD2. The CDR3 loop spans 15 amino acids. The ends lost 6 bases at V and 7 bases at J; junction bases unmatched: 5. Germline lookup yields CDR1 SNHLY and CDR2 FYNNEI. This CDR3 is CASRRTSGRNGELFF. The DNA of the CDR3 is TGTGCCAGCAGGCGGACTAGCGGGAGAAACGGGGAGCTGTTTTTT.

This clonotype was observed at least ten times. This chain joins TRBV29-1 and TRBJ2-3; no clear D gene. The CDR3 consists of 12 residues. V was clipped by 5 bases and J by 1 base, with 7 bases between them. Looked up from germline, CDR1 is SQVTM and CDR2 is ANQGSEA. CDR3 loop: CSVSTGTDTQYF. The CDR3 DNA is TGCAGCGTTAGCACCGGCACAGATACGCAGTATTTT.

V is TRBV5-1 and J is TRBJ2-1; D is perhaps TRBD2 (5 bases). The CDR3 sequence is 14 residues long. Germline values: CDR1 SGHRS, CDR2 YFSETQ. Trimming cost V 4 bases and J 5 bases, with 13 bases left between them. In DNA, the CDR3 is TGCGCCAGCAGCCCGGTTAGGCGGGACAATGAGCAGTTCTTC. Protein: CASSPVRRDNEQFF.

V gene TRBV2 combines with J gene TRBJ2-1, with TRBD2 as a possible D gene (6 bases). V was trimmed by 8 bases and J by 3 bases, leaving 11 bases between them. Germline V lookup: CDR1 SNHLY, CDR2 FYNNEI. The CDR3 has 13 amino acids. CDR3 in DNA: TGTGCCAGCGGCTCTAGCGTCTACAATGAGCAGTTCTTC. Amino acid sequence: CASGSSVYNEQFF.

The sample holds many counts of this clonotype. This chain uses TRBV27 with TRBJ2-7; TRBD1 matches 11 bases. The germline V gene encodes CDR1 MNHEY and CDR2 SMNVEV (reference sequence). The CDR3 runs to 14 residues. The ends lost 5 bases at V and 3 bases at J; junction bases unmatched: 3. The CDR3 DNA reads TGTGCCAGCAGTCCCGGGACAGGGGGCTACGAGCAGTACTTC. This gives the protein CASSPGTGGYEQYF.

This clonotype was picked up many times. The gene calls are TRBV20-1 and TRBJ1-2; a possible D gene is TRBD1 (5 bases). CDR1 and CDR2 (germline): DFQATT, SNEGSKA (reference sequence). The V end was cut by 7 bases, the J end by 4 bases, with 19 bases between. This CDR3 contains 14 residues. The CDR3 nucleotides read TGCAGTGTCAGCACAGGATACCTGTCCTATGGCTACACCTTC. This codes for CSVSTGYLSYGYTF.